What follows are 11 T cell receptor beta chains derived from one specimen sequenced in a study of blood T cell repertoires in COVID-19. The table came from immunoSEQ multiplex PCR; TCRdb's copy has only in-frame clones and leaves some out. The repertoire includes 450,000 to 500,000 clones, 80% to 90% of them detected once, and approximately 2.9% sits in the top ten. The material sequenced was peripheral blood. These receptor sequences come from a human donor in a cohort sampled during active COVID-19.

This clone is a singleton in its sample. The gene calls are TRBV6-2 or TRBV6-3 and TRBJ2-5; maybe TRBD1 (6 bases). CDR3 length: 12 amino acids. Trimming removed 4 bases at V and 14 bases at J, with 17 bases between. The germline V gene has CDR1 MNHEY and CDR2 SVGEGT. Written as DNA, the CDR3 is TGTGCCAGCAGTTTCCTGCGTGGGGGCCTTTACTTC. It specifies CASSFLRGGLYF.

The rearrangement uses TRBV7-9 and TRBJ1-5; the D gene is possibly TRBD1 (5 bases). Trimming pared 5 bases from V and 4 bases from J, leaving 18 bases between. In germline, CDR1 is SEHNR, CDR2 FQNEAQ (reference sequence). This CDR3 is 16 amino acids long. CDR3 nucleotides: TGTGCCAGCAGCCCCTGGGACGGGGGGTTAAATCAGCCCCAGCATTTT. It translates to CASSPWDGGLNQPQHF.

The genes are TRBV3-1 (or the pseudogene TRBV3-2) and TRBJ2-5; perhaps TRBD2 as D (5 bases). V was trimmed by 3 bases and J by 4 bases, leaving 9 bases between them. The CDR3 runs 13 residues. Germline CDR1 LGHDT, CDR2 YNNKEL (reference sequence). The CDR3 is CASSHRTGETQYF. CDR3 in DNA: TGTGCCAGCAGCCATAGGACTGGAGAGACCCAGTACTTC.

The rearrangement joins TRBV19 to TRBJ2-5; possible D gene TRBD2, 6 bases. CDR1 LNHDA and CDR2 SQIVND come from the germline V gene (reference sequence). This CDR3 is built from 13 residues. V was clipped by 9 bases and J by 5 bases, with 16 bases between them. CDR3 coding DNA: TGTGCCAGCGGGACTGCTGGCGGGGAGACCCAGTACTTC. It translates to CASGTAGGETQYF.

The V and J genes are TRBV29-1 and TRBJ1-5; D is perhaps TRBD1 (6 bases). The germline V gene has CDR1 SQVTM and CDR2 ANQGSEA. This CDR3 comprises 14 residues. Trimming left V 3 bases short and J 6 bases short, with 15 bases between. The CDR3 loop reads CSVEIGQPGQPQHF. CDR3 sequence (DNA): TGCAGCGTTGAGATCGGACAGCCCGGTCAGCCCCAGCATTTT.

This chain joins TRBV3-1 (or the pseudogene TRBV3-2) and TRBJ2-3, with D hard to call. CDR3 length: 15 amino acids. CDR1 is LGHDT and CDR2 is YNNKEL in the germline V gene (reference sequence). V was cut by 4 bases and J by 2 bases, with 13 bases left in between. CDR3 amino acids: CASSLNIFPTDTQYF. DNA of the CDR3: TGTGCCAGCAGCCTCAACATTTTCCCCACAGATACGCAGTATTTT.

The chain employs TRBV27 and TRBJ2-3, with D perhaps matching TRBD2 (6 bases). Trimming removed 6 bases at V and 1 base at J, with 17 bases between. There are 16 residues in the CDR3. Germline loops: CDR1 MNHEY, CDR2 SMNVEV (reference sequence). The CDR3 loop reads CASSPTSYRGTDTQYF. The CDR3 nucleotides are TGTGCCAGCAGCCCTACTAGCTATCGGGGCACAGATACGCAGTATTTT.

This clone has just a few counts. This chain joins TRBV3-1 (or the pseudogene TRBV3-2) and TRBJ2-1, with 8 bases aligning to TRBD2. After removal of 5 bases from V and 1 base from J, the junction contained 7 bases not matched to a gene. The CDR3 consists of 16 residues. From germline, CDR1 is LGHDT and CDR2 YNNKEL (reference sequence). This CDR3 reads CASSSPLAESYNEQFF. The CDR3 coding sequence is TGTGCCAGCAGCTCCCCACTAGCGGAGTCCTACAATGAGCAGTTCTTC.

In the case of this clone: A junction end diverges from the germline sequence, so it may reflect a read error. This chain uses TRBV11-1 with TRBJ2-7, with 7 bases matching TRBD2. From germline, CDR1 is SGHAT and CDR2 FQDESV (reference sequence). The length of the CDR3 is 14 residues. CDR3 DNA sequence: TGTGCCAGCAGGTTAGAGCGGGACTCCCACGAGCAGTACTTC. Its translation is CASRLERDSHEQYF.

J is TRBJ2-7 and V is TRBV10-1; TRBD1 matches 8 bases. This CDR3 has 16 residues. V shed 0 bases and J 7 bases; nucleotides not matched to a gene: 11. Germline-derived CDR1 and CDR2 are WNHNN and SYGVQD (reference sequence). The CDR3: CASSESLPGGAGEQYF. CDR3 DNA: TGCGCCAGCAGTGAGTCGTTACCAGGGGGCGCGGGGGAGCAGTACTTC.

The chain uses TRBV9 and TRBJ2-3; 10 nucleotides align to TRBD1. V dropped 3 bases and J dropped 3; count of bases not matched to a gene: 10. The CDR3 length is 17 residues. Germline V gives CDR1 SGDLS, CDR2 YYNGEE. The CDR3: CASSATSGTGVTDTQYF. DNA for the CDR3: TGTGCCAGCAGCGCAACTTCCGGGACAGGGGTAACAGATACGCAGTATTTT.